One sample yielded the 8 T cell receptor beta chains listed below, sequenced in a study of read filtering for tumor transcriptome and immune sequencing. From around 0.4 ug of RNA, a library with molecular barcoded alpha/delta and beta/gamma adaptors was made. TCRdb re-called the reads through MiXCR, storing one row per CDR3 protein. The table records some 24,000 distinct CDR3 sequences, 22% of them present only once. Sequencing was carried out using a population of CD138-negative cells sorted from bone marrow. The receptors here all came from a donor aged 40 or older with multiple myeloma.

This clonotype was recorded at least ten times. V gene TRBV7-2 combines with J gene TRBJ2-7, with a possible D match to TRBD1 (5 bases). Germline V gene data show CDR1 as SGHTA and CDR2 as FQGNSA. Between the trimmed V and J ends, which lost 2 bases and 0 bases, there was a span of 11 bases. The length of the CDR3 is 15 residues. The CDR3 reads CASSLRGRTSYEQYF. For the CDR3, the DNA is TGTGCCAGCAGCTTAAGGGGCAGGACCTCCTACGAGCAGTACTTC. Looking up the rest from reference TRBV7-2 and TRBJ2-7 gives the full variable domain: GAGVSQSPSNKVTEKGKDVELRCDPISGHTALYWYRQSLGQGLEFLIYFQGNSAPDKSGLPSDRFSAERTGGSVSTLTIQRTQQEDSAVYLCASSLRGRTSYEQYFGPGTRLTVT.

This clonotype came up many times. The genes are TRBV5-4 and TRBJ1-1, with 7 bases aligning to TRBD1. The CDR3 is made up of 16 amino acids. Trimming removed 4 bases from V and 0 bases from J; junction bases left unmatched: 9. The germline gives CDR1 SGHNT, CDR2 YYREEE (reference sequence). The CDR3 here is CASSKPTGQVNTEAFF. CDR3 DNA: TGTGCCAGCAGCAAACCAACTGGACAGGTGAACACTGAAGCTTTCTTT.

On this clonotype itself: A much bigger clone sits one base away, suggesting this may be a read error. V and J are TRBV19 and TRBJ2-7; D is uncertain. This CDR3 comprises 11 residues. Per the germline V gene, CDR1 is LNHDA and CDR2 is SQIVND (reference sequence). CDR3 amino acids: CAGSIGLEQYF. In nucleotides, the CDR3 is TGTGCCGGTAGTATTGGCCTCGAGCAGTACTTC.

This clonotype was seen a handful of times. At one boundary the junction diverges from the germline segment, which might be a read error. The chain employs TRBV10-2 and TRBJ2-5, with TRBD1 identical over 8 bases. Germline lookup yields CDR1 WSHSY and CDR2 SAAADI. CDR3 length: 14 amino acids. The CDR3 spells CASCEPTGVETQYF. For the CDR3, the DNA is TGCGCCAGCTGTGAACCGACAGGGGTAGAGACCCAGTACTTC.

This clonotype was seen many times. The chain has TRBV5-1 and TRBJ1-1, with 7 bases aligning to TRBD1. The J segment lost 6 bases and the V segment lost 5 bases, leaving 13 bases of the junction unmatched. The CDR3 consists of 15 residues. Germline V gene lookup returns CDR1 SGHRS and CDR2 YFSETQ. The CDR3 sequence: CASSYGQDYRAEAFF. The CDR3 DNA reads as TGCGCCAGCAGTTACGGACAGGACTATCGGGCTGAAGCTTTCTTT.

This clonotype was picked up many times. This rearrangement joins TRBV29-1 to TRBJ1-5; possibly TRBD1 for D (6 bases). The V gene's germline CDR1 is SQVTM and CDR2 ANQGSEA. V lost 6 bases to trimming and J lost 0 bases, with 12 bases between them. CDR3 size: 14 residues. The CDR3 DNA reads TGCAGCGTCCTGGACAGAGATAGCAATCAGCCCCAGCATTTT. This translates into CSVLDRDSNQPQHF.

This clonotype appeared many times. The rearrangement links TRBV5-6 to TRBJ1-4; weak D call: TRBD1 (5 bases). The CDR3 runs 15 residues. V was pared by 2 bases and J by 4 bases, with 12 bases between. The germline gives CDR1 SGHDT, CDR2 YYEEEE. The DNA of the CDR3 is TGTGCCAGCAGCTTAACGGCAGGGCTTAATGAAAAACTGTTTTTT. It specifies CASSLTAGLNEKLFF.

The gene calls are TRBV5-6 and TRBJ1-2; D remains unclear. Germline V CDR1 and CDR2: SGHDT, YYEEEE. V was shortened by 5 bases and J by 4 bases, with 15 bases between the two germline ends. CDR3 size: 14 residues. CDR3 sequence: CASRFLGPSYGYTF. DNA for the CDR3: TGTGCCAGCAGATTCTTGGGCCCTAGCTATGGCTACACCTTC.